This T cell receptor (beta chain) was identified in a study of cytomegalovirus exposure and HLA in healthy donors. Study overall: Inside one of the first data releases sat roughly 80 million unique TCRs taken from HLA-typed donors. General study findings and limits: In a later analysis, TCR beta V- and J-gene trimming was associated with a missense DCLRE1C variant. Most TCR beta V segments were productive about 90% or about 30% of the time in an earlier analysis.

Nominally healthy donors provided the samples, though records likely missed some immune exposures. On this clone: Its antigen remains unknown.

Germline V CDR1 and CDR2: MDHEN, SYDVKM. The CDR3 length is 14 residues. Trimming left V 2 bases short and J 2 bases short, with 9 bases between. The primer mix had 60 Vbeta and 13 Jbeta primers. The repertoire was sequenced with immunoSEQ multiplex PCR; TCRdb's copy has only in-frame clones and lacks some. Counted here are more than 85,000 clones, roughly 80% occurring once; the ten biggest clones make up 2% to 3%. Sequencing used PBMCs. The source is a man in his forties or fifties in good health and CMV-seronegative. The chain carries TRBV28 and TRBJ2-5; no clear D. The chain's CDR3 is CASSLGRRQETQYF. CDR3 DNA sequence: TGTGCCAGCAGTTTAGGTCGCAGACAAGAGACCCAGTACTTC. The full variable domain, rest sourced from reference TRBV28 and TRBJ2-5, is DVKVTQSSRYLVKRTGEKVFLECVQDMDHENMFWYRQDPGLGLRLIYFSYDVKMKEKGDIPEGYSVSREKKERFSLILESASTNQTSMYLCASSLGRRQETQYFGPGTRLLVL.